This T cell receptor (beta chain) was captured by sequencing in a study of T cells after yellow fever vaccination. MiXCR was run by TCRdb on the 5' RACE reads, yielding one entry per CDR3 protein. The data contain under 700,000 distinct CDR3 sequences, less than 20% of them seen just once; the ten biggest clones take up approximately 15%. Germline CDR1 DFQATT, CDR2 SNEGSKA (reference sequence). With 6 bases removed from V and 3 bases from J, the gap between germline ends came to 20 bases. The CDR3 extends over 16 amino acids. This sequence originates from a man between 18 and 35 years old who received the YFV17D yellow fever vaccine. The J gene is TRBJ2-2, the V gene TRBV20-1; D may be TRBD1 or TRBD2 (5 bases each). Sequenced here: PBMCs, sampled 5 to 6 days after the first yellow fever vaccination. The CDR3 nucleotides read TGCAGTGCCAGCAGGGTGGAGGTAATGGACACCGGGGAGCTGTTTTTT. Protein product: CSASRVEVMDTGELFF.